These 16 T cell receptor beta chains were all obtained from the same sample, sequenced in a study of cytomegalovirus exposure and HLA in healthy donors. It was with 60 Vbeta and 13 Jbeta primers that the PCR ran. TCRdb's copy holds only in-frame clones and misses some; the assay was immunoSEQ multiplex PCR. The sample lists about 180,000 clones; over 65% were seen once. The specimen sequenced was PBMCs. Source of these receptors: a man in his late teens or twenties in good health and CMV-seronegative.

Here the CDR3 reads CASTTVNYNSPLHF. The CDR3 DNA follows: TGTGCCAGTACAACAGTAAACTATAATTCACCCCTCCACTTT. The chain employs TRBV19 and TRBJ1-6; D uncertain. Looked up from germline, CDR1 is LNHDA and CDR2 is SQIVND (reference sequence). V lost 7 bases, J lost 3 bases, and 10 bases lay in between. The CDR3 sequence is 14 residues long.

This chain links TRBV7-9 with TRBJ1-4, with 8 bases that match TRBD1. In germline, CDR1 is SEHNR, CDR2 FQNEAQ (reference sequence). V was pared by 2 bases and J by 5 bases, with 4 bases of the junction left unmatched. This CDR3 region has 15 residues. The CDR3 coding sequence is TGTGCCAGCAGCTTACAGGGGGCGCAAAATGAAAAACTGTTTTTT. Amino acids: CASSLQGAQNEKLFF.

This clone was seen a handful of times. The gene calls are TRBV6-5 and TRBJ2-3; 12 positions agree with TRBD2. Germline V gene sequence: CDR1 MNHEY, CDR2 SVGAGI. The CDR3 runs 15 residues. The V segment lost 2 bases and the J segment 6 bases; nucleotides outside the gene matches: 3. The CDR3 spells CASSYRTSGKDTQYF. As DNA, the CDR3 is TGTGCCAGCAGTTACAGGACTAGCGGGAAGGATACGCAGTATTTT.

J is TRBJ2-4 and V is TRBV10-3; possibly TRBD2 for D (7 bases). Germline V CDR1 and CDR2: ENHRY, SYGVKD. Trimming left V 2 bases short and J 0 bases short, with 20 bases between. The CDR3 has 19 amino acids. In DNA, the CDR3 is TGTGCCATCAGTGAGCGACTAGCTCGAGGGGGGATAGCCAAAAACATTCAGTACTTC. Translation gives CAISERLARGGIAKNIQYF.

The chain employs TRBV2 and TRBJ2-5; TRBD2 matches at 7 bases. Germline V gives CDR1 SNHLY, CDR2 FYNNEI. The ends lost 5 bases at V and 0 bases at J; junction bases unmatched: 6. The CDR3 contains 15 residues. The CDR3 reads CASSLAETYQETQYF. The CDR3 DNA follows: TGTGCCAGCAGTCTAGCGGAGACCTACCAAGAGACCCAGTACTTC.

V gene TRBV7-8 combines with J gene TRBJ2-3; D gene unclear. The V and J ends lost 1 base and 0 bases respectively, with 14 bases between them. Germline V gene sequence: CDR1 SGHVS, CDR2 FQNEAQ. CDR3 length equals 17 residues. The DNA for the CDR3 is TGTGCCAGCAGCTTAGAACGGTGGCAGGCCAGCACAGATACGCAGTATTTT. It translates to CASSLERWQASTDTQYF.

The chain links TRBV6-5 to TRBJ2-7, with 11 bases aligning to TRBD1. In germline, CDR1 is MNHEY, CDR2 SVGAGI. Trimming took 6 bases from V and 7 from J; bases not matched to a gene: 8. The length of the CDR3 is 14 residues. The CDR3: CASSVGQGAQEQYF. CDR3 nucleotides: TGTGCCAGCAGCGTCGGACAGGGGGCTCAGGAGCAGTACTTC.

This clone was recorded only once. The genes are TRBV9 and TRBJ1-2, with D hard to call. There are 15 residues in the CDR3. Trimming removed 0 bases from V and 3 bases from J, with 12 bases in between. Germline V gene sequence: CDR1 SGDLS, CDR2 YYNGEE. The CDR3 region is CASSVVPSGYYGYTF. The DNA for the CDR3 is TGTGCCAGCAGCGTAGTTCCTTCAGGCTACTATGGCTACACCTTC.

The chain uses TRBV13 and TRBJ2-7, with TRBD2 matching 15 bases. CDR1 is PRHDT, CDR2 FYEKMQ, per germline (reference sequence). The V segment lost 0 bases and the J segment 0 bases; nucleotides outside the gene matches: 6. CDR3 length: 19 residues. The CDR3 is CASSLGRGLAGGFSYEQYF. The CDR3 DNA reads TGTGCCAGCAGCTTAGGCCGAGGACTAGCGGGGGGGTTCTCCTACGAGCAGTACTTC.

This chain joins TRBV7-9 and TRBJ2-7; no reliable D call. The ends were cut back, 7 bases at V and 1 base at J, with 8 bases in the middle. This CDR3 has 12 amino acids. Germline values: CDR1 SEHNR, CDR2 FQNEAQ (reference sequence). The CDR3 spells CASMFGSYEQYF. As DNA, the CDR3 is TGTGCCAGCATGTTCGGGTCCTACGAGCAGTACTTC. The full variable domain, with the rest looked up from reference TRBV7-9 and TRBJ2-7, is DTGVSQNPRHKITKRGQNVTFRCDPISEHNRLYWYRQTLGQGPEFLTYFQNEAQLEKSRLLSDRFSAERPKGSFSTLEIQRTEQGDSAMYLCASMFGSYEQYFGPGTRLTVT.

V gene TRBV30 combines with J gene TRBJ2-5, with TRBD2 identical over 7 bases. Germline loops: CDR1 GTSNPN, CDR2 SVGIG (reference sequence). V was pared by 0 bases and J by 4 bases, with 2 bases of the junction left unmatched. The CDR3 is 13 residues long. The CDR3 sequence is CAWSVGTTETQYF. In DNA, the CDR3 is TGTGCCTGGAGTGTTGGGACTACAGAGACCCAGTACTTC.

This chain joins TRBV6-4 and TRBJ1-4; 8 bases are shared with TRBD1. V trimming: 0 bases; J trimming: 8 bases; junction bases outside the gene matches: 8. The germline V gene encodes CDR1 MRHNA and CDR2 SNTAGT. The CDR3 has 16 residues. CDR3 coding DNA: TGTGCCAGCAGTGACTCCCCGACAGGGGTAGGGGAAAAACTGTTTTTT. Residues: CASSDSPTGVGEKLFF.

The rearrangement uses TRBV14 and TRBJ1-1, with D unclear. Germline loops: CDR1 SGHDN, CDR2 FVKESK. The CDR3 extends over 14 amino acids. With 2 bases removed from V and 0 bases from J, the gap between germline ends came to 7 bases. In DNA, the CDR3 is TGTGCCAGCAGCCAACCAGGCATGAACACTGAAGCTTTCTTT. This codes for CASSQPGMNTEAFF. Supplemented by reference TRBV14 and TRBJ1-1, the full variable domain reads EAGVTQFPSHSVIEKGQTVTLRCDPISGHDNLYWYRRVMGKEIKFLLHFVKESKQDESGMPNNRFLAERTGGTYSTLKVQPAELEDSGVYFCASSQPGMNTEAFFGQGTRLTVV.

The V and J genes are TRBV5-1 and TRBJ2-5, with D possibly being TRBD1 (6 bases). Germline CDR1 is SGHRS and CDR2 is YFSETQ. Trimming cost V 5 bases and J 1 base, with 15 bases left between them. This CDR3 region has 15 residues. The CDR3: CASRAGDWRQETQYF. In nucleotides, the CDR3 is TGCGCCAGCAGGGCAGGGGATTGGCGCCAAGAGACCCAGTACTTC.

The J gene is TRBJ2-3, the V gene TRBV2, with 8 nucleotides matching TRBD2. The ends lost 3 bases at V and 0 bases at J; junction bases unmatched: 8. The CDR3 covers 17 residues. Per germline, CDR1 SNHLY and CDR2 FYNNEI. This CDR3 is CASSDGSGGASTDTQYF. The CDR3 DNA reads as TGTGCCAGCAGTGATGGTTCGGGGGGGGCTAGCACAGATACGCAGTATTTT.

J is TRBJ1-1 and V is TRBV7-9; D is possibly TRBD1 (6 bases). The CDR3 is made up of 14 amino acids. CDR1 is SEHNR, CDR2 FQNEAQ, per germline (reference sequence). V was trimmed by 5 bases and J by 5 bases, leaving 15 bases between them. The CDR3 coding sequence is TGTGCCAGCAGCCCCATCCTCAGGGGAACTGAAGCTTTCTTT. It encodes CASSPILRGTEAFF.